This TCR beta chain was captured in a study of blood T cell repertoires in COVID-19. Study-wide context: Acute and convalescent COVID-19 samples came from the United States, Italy and Spain. Nucleic acid was either cDNA or gDNA, and it came from T cells, B-cell-depleted T cells, or PBMCs.

Germline CDR1 reads MNHNS; CDR2 reads SASEGT. The CDR3 is 15 residues long. V dropped 3 bases and J dropped 8; count of bases not matched to a gene: 6. Seattle cases were enrolled at active infection and followed longitudinally. In the source study's methods: Amplification from reference gene primers served as the basis for estimated nucleated cell counts. TCRdb's copy holds only in-frame clones and misses some; the assay was immunoSEQ multiplex PCR. The D gene and trimming were derived from the DNA, and the V and J assignments and clone size from that table. The top ten hold 9.5% to 13% of the sample, which has some 80,000 clones, around 84% seen once.

This TCR was recovered from a man aged 55 to 70 with COVID-19, enrolled during active disease. The sequenced sample consisted of peripheral blood. The chain joins TRBV6-1 to TRBJ1-4; 10 bases match TRBD1. The CDR3 here is CASSDGQGGREKLFF. DNA for the CDR3: TGTGCCAGCAGTGATGGACAGGGGGGGCGCGAAAAACTGTTTTTT.